This TCR beta chain originates from a study of T cell changes during pregnancy in multiple sclerosis. The V and J ends lost 6 bases and 7 bases, in that order; junction bases with no gene match: 12. Germline CDR1 SGHDT, CDR2 YYEEEE. CDR3 length: 15 residues. The data were produced by immunoSEQ multiplex PCR, yet TCRdb's version contains in-frame clones alone and is incomplete. The profile covers roughly 35,000 clones, with 80% to 95% appearing a single time and about 0.45% taken by the ten largest. The sequence came from a female donor in good health, enrolled as a control in a pregnancy study. The gene calls are TRBV5-6 and TRBJ2-1; 8 bases line up with TRBD2. Sequenced here: CD4+ T cells from peripheral blood mononuclear cells, sampled in the third trimester of pregnancy. In DNA form, the CDR3 reads TGTGCCAGCATCCCTGGGGGGACTAGACGTAATGAGCAGTTCTTC. Translating it yields CASIPGGTRRNEQFF. Combining the CDR3 with reference TRBV5-6 and TRBJ2-1 gives the whole variable domain DAGVTQSPTHLIKTRGQQVTLRCSPKSGHDTVSWYQQALGQGPQFIFQYYEEEERQRGNFPDRFSGHQFPNYSSELNVNALLLGDSALYLCASIPGGTRRNEQFFGPGTRLTVL.